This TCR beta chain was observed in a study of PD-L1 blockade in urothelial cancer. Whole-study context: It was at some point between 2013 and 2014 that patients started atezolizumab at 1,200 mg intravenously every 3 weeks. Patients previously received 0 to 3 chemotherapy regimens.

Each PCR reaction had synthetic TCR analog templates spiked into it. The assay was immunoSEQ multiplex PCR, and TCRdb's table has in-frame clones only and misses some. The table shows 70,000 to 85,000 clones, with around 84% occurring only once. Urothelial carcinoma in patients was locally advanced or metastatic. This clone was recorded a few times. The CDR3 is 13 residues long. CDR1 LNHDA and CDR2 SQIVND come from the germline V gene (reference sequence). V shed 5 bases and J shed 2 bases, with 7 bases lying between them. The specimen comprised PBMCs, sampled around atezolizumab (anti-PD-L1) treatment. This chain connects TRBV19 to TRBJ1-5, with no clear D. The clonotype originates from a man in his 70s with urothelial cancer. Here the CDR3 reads CASSLTGNQPQHF. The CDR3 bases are TGTGCCAGTAGTCTCACTGGCAATCAGCCCCAGCATTTT. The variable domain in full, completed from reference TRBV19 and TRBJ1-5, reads DGGITQSPKYLFRKEGQNVTLSCEQNLNHDAMYWYRQDPGQGLRLIYYSQIVNDFQKGDIAEGYSVSREKKESFPLTVTSAQKNPTAFYLCASSLTGNQPQHFGDGTRLSIL.